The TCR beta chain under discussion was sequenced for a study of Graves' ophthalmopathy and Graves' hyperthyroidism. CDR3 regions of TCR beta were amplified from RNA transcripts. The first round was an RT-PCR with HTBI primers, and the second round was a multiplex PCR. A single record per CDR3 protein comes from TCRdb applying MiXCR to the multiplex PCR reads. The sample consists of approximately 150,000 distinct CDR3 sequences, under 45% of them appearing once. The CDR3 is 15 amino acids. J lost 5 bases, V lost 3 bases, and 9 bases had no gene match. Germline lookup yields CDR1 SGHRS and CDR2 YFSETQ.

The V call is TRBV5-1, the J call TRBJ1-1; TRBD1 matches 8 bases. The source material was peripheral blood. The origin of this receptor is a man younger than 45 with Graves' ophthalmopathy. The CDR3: CASSSEQGVRTEAFF. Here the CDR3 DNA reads TGCGCCAGCAGCTCCGAACAGGGGGTGAGGACTGAAGCTTTCTTT.